This T cell receptor beta chain comes out of a study of PD-1 blockade in classical Hodgkin lymphoma. This sample's time point: cycle 4 day 1 (C4D1), after five to seven weeks of nivolumab. Exposure to brentuximab vedotin varied, and each patient had relapsed following autologous stem cell transplantation. Complete response, partial response or progressive disease were the best responses. Produced via immunoSEQ multiplex PCR; TCRdb's table is partial and in-frame only. Of approximately 27,000 clones listed, about 80% were seen once; the top ten hold approximately 17%. This CDR3 contains 15 residues. Germline trimming cut 4 bases from V and 2 bases from J; bases unmatched to any gene: 7. Germline V gives CDR1 SGHNT, CDR2 YYREEE (reference sequence).

The chain combines TRBV5-4 with TRBJ1-2; 8 nucleotides match TRBD1. The clonotype comes from a human donor with classical Hodgkin lymphoma. The sequenced sample was peripheral blood mononuclear cells (PBMCs), obtained before the fourth cycle of nivolumab. The CDR3 loop reads CASSDTGGDNYGYTF. The CDR3 DNA sequence: TGTGCCAGCAGCGATACAGGGGGAGACAACTATGGCTACACCTTC.